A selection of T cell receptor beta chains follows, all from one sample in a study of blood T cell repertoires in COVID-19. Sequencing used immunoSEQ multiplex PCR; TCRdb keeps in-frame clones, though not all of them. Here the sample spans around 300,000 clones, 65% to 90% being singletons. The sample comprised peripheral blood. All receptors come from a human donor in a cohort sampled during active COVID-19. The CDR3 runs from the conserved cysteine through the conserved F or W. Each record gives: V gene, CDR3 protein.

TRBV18,CASSPTNPGTGYYNEQFF
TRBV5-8,CASSLFGTGFQPQHF
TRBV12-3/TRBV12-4,CASQVPDADIQYF
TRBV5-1,CASSEKGTGGNTIYF
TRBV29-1,CSHLAGSDTQYF
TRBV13,CASSLGLNEQFF
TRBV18,CASSPGFGGFETQYF
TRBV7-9,CASSQTGGYGYTF
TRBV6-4,CASTNRGRANTGELFF
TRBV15,CATSRTSGGTGQQFF
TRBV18,CASTQGDSNQPQHF
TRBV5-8,CASSFQSTDTQYF
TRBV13,CASSLKIRGYEAFF
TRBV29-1,CSVRSGGNTGELFF
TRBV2,CASSGQGANQPQHF
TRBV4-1,CASSLGQRDQPQHF
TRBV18,CASSPGLAEYNEQFF
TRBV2,CASSLTVINEKLFF
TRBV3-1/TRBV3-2,CASSQDGGLAGDTQYF
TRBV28,CASNSLGTSGSSSYEQYF
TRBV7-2,CASSSRQAGTQYF
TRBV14,CASRQDRGLAEAFF
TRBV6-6,CASRRTGDSGNTIYF
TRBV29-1,CSVGTSVLGEQYF
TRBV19,CASSPSPLWTSGRVSEQYF
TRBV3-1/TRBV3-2,CASSIAGFSYNEQFF
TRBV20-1,CSASGGQTDTQYF
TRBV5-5,CASSLWLNTGELFF